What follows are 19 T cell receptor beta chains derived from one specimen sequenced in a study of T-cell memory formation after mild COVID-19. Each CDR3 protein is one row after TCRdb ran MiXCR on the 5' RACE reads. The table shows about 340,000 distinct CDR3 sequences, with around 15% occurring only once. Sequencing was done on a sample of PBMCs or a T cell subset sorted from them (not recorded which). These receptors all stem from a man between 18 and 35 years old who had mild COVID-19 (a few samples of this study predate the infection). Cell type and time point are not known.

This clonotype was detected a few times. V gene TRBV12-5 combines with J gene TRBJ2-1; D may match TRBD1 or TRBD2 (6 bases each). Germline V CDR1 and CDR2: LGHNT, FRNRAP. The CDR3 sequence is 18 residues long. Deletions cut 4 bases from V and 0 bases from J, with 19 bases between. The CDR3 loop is CASGSRAGGRSSYNEQFF. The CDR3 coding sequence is TGTGCTAGTGGTTCCCGCGCCGGGGGCCGGAGCTCCTACAATGAGCAGTTCTTC.

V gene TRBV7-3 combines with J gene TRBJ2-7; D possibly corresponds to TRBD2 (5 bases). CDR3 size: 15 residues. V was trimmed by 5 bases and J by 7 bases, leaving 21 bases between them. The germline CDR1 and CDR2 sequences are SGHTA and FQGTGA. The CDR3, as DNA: TGTGCCAGCAGCCCCCTTTTGGGGAGCATGGAAGAGCAGTACTTC. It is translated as CASSPLLGSMEEQYF. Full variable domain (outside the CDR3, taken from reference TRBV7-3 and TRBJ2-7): GAGVSQTPSNKVTEKGKYVELRCDPISGHTALYWYRQSLGQGPEFLIYFQGTGAADDSGLPNDRFFAVRPEGSVSTLKIQRTERGDSAVYLCASSPLLGSMEEQYFGPGTRLTVT.

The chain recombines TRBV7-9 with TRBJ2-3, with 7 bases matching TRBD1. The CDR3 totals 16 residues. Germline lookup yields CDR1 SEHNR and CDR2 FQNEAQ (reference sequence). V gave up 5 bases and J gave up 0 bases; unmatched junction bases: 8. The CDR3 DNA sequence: TGTGCCAGCAGCCAGGACAGGCGACTTAGCACAGATACGCAGTATTTT. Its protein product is CASSQDRRLSTDTQYF.

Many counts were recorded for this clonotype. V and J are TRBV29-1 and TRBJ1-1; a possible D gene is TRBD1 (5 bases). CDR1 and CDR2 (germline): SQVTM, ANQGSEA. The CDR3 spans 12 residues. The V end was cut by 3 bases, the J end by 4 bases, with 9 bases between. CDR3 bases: TGCAGCGTTGATCAGGGTCCCACTGAAGCTTTCTTT. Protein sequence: CSVDQGPTEAFF.

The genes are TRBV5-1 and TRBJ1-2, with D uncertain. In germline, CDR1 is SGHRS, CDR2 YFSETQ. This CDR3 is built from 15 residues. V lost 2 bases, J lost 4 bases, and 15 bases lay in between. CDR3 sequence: CASSFLDAGAYGYTF. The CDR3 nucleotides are TGCGCCAGCAGCTTCCTCGATGCGGGAGCCTATGGCTACACCTTC.

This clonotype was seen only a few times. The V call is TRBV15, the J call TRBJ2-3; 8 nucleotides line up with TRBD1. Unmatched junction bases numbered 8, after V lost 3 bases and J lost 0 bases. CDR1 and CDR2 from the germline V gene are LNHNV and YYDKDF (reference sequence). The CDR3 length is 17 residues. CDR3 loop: CATSRDKQGGSTDTQYF. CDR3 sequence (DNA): TGTGCCACCAGCAGGGATAAACAGGGGGGAAGCACAGATACGCAGTATTTT.

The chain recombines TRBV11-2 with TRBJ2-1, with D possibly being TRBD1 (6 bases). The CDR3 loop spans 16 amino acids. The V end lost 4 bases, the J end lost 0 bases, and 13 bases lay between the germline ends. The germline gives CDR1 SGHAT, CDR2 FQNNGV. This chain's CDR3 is CASSSVQGSSYNEQFF. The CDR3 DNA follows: TGTGCCAGCAGCTCCGTACAGGGTAGCTCCTACAATGAGCAGTTCTTC.

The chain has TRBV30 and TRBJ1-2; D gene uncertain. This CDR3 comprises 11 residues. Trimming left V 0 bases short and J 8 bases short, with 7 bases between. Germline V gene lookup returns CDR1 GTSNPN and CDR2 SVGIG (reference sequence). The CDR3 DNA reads TGTGCCTGGAGTGTACTTGGAGGCTACACCTTC. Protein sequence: CAWSVLGGYTF.

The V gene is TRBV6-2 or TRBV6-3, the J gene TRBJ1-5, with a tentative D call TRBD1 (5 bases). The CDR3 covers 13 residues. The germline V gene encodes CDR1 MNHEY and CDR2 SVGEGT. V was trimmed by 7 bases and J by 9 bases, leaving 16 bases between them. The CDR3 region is CASTNGHSAPQHF. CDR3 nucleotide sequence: TGTGCCAGCACCAACGGACACTCGGCGCCCCAGCATTTT.

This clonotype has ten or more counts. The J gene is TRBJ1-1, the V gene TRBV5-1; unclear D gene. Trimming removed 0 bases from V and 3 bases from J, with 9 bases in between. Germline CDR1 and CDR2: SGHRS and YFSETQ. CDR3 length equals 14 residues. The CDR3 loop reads CASSLDPLDTEAFF. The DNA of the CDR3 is TGCGCCAGCAGCTTGGATCCGTTGGACACTGAAGCTTTCTTT.

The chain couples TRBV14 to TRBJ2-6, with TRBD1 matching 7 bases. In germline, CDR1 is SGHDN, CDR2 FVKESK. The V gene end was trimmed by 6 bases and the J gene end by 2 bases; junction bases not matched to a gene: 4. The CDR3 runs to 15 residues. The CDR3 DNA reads TGTGCCAGCAGACGAACAGGGGCTGGGGCCAACGTCCTGACTTTC. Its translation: CASRRTGAGANVLTF. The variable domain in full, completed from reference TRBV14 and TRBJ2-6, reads EAGVTQFPSHSVIEKGQTVTLRCDPISGHDNLYWYRRVMGKEIKFLLHFVKESKQDESGMPNNRFLAERTGGTYSTLKVQPAELEDSGVYFCASRRTGAGANVLTFGAGSRLTVL.

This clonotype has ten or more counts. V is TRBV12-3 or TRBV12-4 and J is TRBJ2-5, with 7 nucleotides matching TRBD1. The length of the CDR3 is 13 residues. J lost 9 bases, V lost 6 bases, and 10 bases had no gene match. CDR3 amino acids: CASSIADRGPQYF. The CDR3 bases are TGTGCCAGCAGCATCGCCGATAGGGGGCCCCAGTACTTC.

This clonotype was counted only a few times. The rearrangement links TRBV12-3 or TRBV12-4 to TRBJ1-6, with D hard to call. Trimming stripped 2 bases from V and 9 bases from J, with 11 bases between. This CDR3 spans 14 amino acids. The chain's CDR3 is CASSLNQAGSPLHF. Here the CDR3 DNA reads TGTGCCAGCAGTTTAAACCAGGCCGGTTCACCCCTCCACTTT.

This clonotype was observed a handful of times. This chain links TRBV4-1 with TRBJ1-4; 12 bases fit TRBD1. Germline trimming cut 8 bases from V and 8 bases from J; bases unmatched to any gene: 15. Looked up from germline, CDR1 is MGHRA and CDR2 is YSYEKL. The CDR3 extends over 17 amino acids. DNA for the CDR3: TGCGCCAGCCGATCCCCGGGACAGGGGGCGGTCGGGGAAAAACTGTTTTTT. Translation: CASRSPGQGAVGEKLFF.

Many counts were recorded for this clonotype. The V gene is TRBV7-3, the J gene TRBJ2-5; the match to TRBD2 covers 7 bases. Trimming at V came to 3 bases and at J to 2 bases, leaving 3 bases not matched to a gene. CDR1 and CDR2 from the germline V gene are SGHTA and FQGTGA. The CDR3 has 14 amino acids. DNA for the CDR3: TGTGCCAGCAGCTTTGGGGGGGTTCAAGAGACCCAGTACTTC. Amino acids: CASSFGGVQETQYF.

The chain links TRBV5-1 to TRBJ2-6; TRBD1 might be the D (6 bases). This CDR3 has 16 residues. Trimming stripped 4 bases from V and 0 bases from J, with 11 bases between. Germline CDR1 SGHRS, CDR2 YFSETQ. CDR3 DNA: TGCGCCAGCAGCCCATGGGGGCCCTCTGGGGCCAACGTCCTGACTTTC. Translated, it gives CASSPWGPSGANVLTF.

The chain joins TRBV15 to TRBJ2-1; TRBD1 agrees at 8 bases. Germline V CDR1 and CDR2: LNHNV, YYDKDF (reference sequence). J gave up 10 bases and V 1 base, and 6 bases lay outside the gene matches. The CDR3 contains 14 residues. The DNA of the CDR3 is TGTGCCACCAGCAGAGGGTTCAGGGGGCAGGAGCAGTTCTTC. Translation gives CATSRGFRGQEQFF.

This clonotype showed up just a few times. The CDR3 DNA reads as TGCGCCAGCAGCTTGGGACAGCTCTACGAGCAGTACTTC. Encoded protein: CASSLGQLYEQYF. The J gene is TRBJ2-7, the V gene TRBV5-1; a weak D match, TRBD1 (5 bases). Germline V CDR1 and CDR2: SGHRS, YFSETQ. The V gene lost 0 bases and the J gene lost 3 bases, with 7 bases spanning the gap. This CDR3 is built from 13 residues.

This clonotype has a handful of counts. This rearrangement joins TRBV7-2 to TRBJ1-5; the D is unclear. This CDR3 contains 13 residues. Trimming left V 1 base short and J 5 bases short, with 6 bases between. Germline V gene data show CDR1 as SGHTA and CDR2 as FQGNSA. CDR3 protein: CASSLEEDQPQHF. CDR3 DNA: TGTGCCAGCAGCTTAGAAGAGGATCAGCCCCAGCATTTT. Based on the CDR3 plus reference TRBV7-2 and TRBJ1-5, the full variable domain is GAGVSQSPSNKVTEKGKDVELRCDPISGHTALYWYRQSLGQGLEFLIYFQGNSAPDKSGLPSDRFSAERTGGSVSTLTIQRTQQEDSAVYLCASSLEEDQPQHFGDGTRLSIL.